This T cell receptor (beta chain) originates from a study of T cell responses to AZD1222 COVID-19 vaccine. The assay was immunoSEQ multiplex PCR, and TCRdb's table has in-frame clones only and misses some. The data hold tens of thousands of clones, with about 90% observed a single time. Study-level points and caveats: Receipt of two AZD1222 doses was followed by a rise in Spike-specific TCR breadth and depth. Females outnumbered males among donors, who were mostly white British; clonal diversity was possibly underestimated. Nearly half of unique spike-specific TCRs reportedly avoided B.1.351 and B.1.1.7 mutated regions.

Trimming removed 0 bases at V and 6 bases at J, with 14 bases between. The CDR3 contains 15 residues. Germline V lookup: CDR1 SNHLY, CDR2 FYNNEI. About this clone itself: No antigen is known for it.

The material sequenced was peripheral blood, taken on day 0 of AZD1222 vaccination. The genes are TRBV2 and TRBJ1-1; possible D gene TRBD1, 5 bases. This receptor was obtained from an adult in good health. CDR3 in DNA: TGTGCCAGCAGTGAAGCGGACGGGGGGGTCGCTGAAGCTTTCTTT. Encoded protein: CASSEADGGVAEAFF.